A single sample is the source of the 10 T cell receptor beta chains below, sequenced in a study of blood T cell repertoires in COVID-19. The data were produced by immunoSEQ multiplex PCR, yet TCRdb's version contains in-frame clones alone and is incomplete. The table records fewer than 45,000 clones, around three quarters of them present only once. The sample was peripheral blood. The receptors were sampled from a man aged 55 to 70 with active COVID-19.

The rearrangement links TRBV6-6 to TRBJ2-3, with 8 bases aligning to TRBD2. The CDR3 has 13 amino acids. CDR1 MNHNY and CDR2 SVGAGI come from the germline V gene (reference sequence). Trimming at V came to 6 bases and at J to 4 bases, leaving 3 bases not matched to a gene. CDR3 amino acids: CASRAGEADTQYF. CDR3 in DNA: TGTGCCAGCAGAGCGGGAGAGGCAGATACGCAGTATTTT.

This clone has only one observation. The genes are TRBV6-5 and TRBJ1-2; 9 bases line up with TRBD1. The trim removed 5 bases at V and 8 bases at J, leaving 6 bases unmatched. In germline, CDR1 is MNHEY, CDR2 SVGAGI. This CDR3 comprises 13 residues. The CDR3 reads CASSRTGAWGYTF. The CDR3 DNA sequence: TGTGCCAGCAGTCGGACAGGGGCCTGGGGCTACACCTTC.

V is TRBV7-2 and J is TRBJ2-5, with TRBD2 identical over 11 bases. The J segment lost 3 bases and the V segment lost 1 base, leaving 4 bases of the junction unmatched. Germline loops: CDR1 SGHTA, CDR2 FQGNSA. The CDR3 totals 16 residues. Here the CDR3 reads CASSLVPTSGEETQYF. The CDR3 nucleotides read TGTGCCAGCAGCTTAGTGCCGACTAGCGGGGAAGAGACCCAGTACTTC.

The J gene is TRBJ2-3, the V gene TRBV13; TRBD2 aligns across 9 bases. This CDR3 comprises 15 residues. Per the germline V gene, CDR1 is PRHDT and CDR2 is FYEKMQ (reference sequence). V lost 4 bases to trimming and J lost 2 bases; unmatched junction nucleotides: 4. CDR3 in DNA: TGTGCCAGCAGCTCGACTAGCGGATACACAGATACGCAGTATTTT. Residues: CASSSTSGYTDTQYF.

This clone has only a few counts. This chain uses TRBV19 with TRBJ2-1, with 7 bases identical to TRBD1. The CDR3 runs 14 residues. The V gene's germline CDR1 is LNHDA and CDR2 SQIVND (reference sequence). V shed 5 bases and J 2 bases; nucleotides not matched to a gene: 3. The CDR3 reads CASSSQGAYNEQFF. CDR3 in DNA: TGTGCCAGTAGTTCCCAGGGGGCCTACAATGAGCAGTTCTTC.

The V and J genes are TRBV28 and TRBJ1-5; 10 bases fit TRBD1. Germline lookup yields CDR1 MDHEN and CDR2 SYDVKM. The CDR3 runs 19 residues. V gave up 5 bases and J gave up 2 bases; unmatched junction bases: 15. CDR3 sequence (DNA): TGTGCCAGCAGTGCACCCCGGGACAGGGGCGCTTCTGGCAATCAGCCCCAGCATTTT. It yields the protein CASSAPRDRGASGNQPQHF.

The chain joins TRBV28 to TRBJ2-7; the D gene is possibly TRBD2 (6 bases). The germline V and J ends were trimmed by 6 bases and 0 bases, with 12 bases remaining between them. Germline CDR1 and CDR2: MDHEN and SYDVKM. The CDR3 contains 14 residues. This chain's CDR3 is CASSPDGSSYEQYF. CDR3 in DNA: TGTGCCAGCAGCCCCGACGGGAGCTCCTACGAGCAGTACTTC.

The chain joins TRBV6-2 or TRBV6-3 to TRBJ1-1, with TRBD1 as a possible D gene (5 bases). V shed 4 bases and J shed 1 base, with 16 bases lying between them. This CDR3 has 16 residues. CDR1 and CDR2 from the germline V gene are MNHEY and SVGEGT. CDR3 protein: CASSSHQGDGNTEAFF. The CDR3 DNA sequence: TGTGCCAGCAGTTCCCATCAAGGGGATGGGAACACTGAAGCTTTCTTT.

V and J are TRBV9 and TRBJ1-2, with D perhaps matching TRBD1 (5 bases). V was clipped by 0 bases and J by 2 bases, with 8 bases between them. CDR3 size: 14 residues. Germline V gives CDR1 SGDLS, CDR2 YYNGEE. DNA for the CDR3: TGTGCCAGCAGCGTAGCCCCAGGGAACTATGGCTACACCTTC. It is translated as CASSVAPGNYGYTF.

The table lists this clone with a count of one. The V call is TRBV18, the J call TRBJ1-1; a possible D gene is TRBD1 (6 bases). This CDR3 has 14 amino acids. The V gene's germline CDR1 is KGHSH and CDR2 LQKENI. Trimming pared 2 bases from V and 7 bases from J, leaving 14 bases between. DNA for the CDR3: TGTGCCAGCTCACCAAACGGGGGGCGGAGTGAAGCTTTCTTT. Its protein product is CASSPNGGRSEAFF.